The present TCR beta chain was sequenced within a study of tumor-infiltrating lymphocytes in primary liver carcinoma. With respect to this clonotype: This likely comes from a read error, as the CDR3 has no conserved phenylalanine or tryptophan at its end.

Germline CDR1 reads LGHNA; CDR2 reads YSLEER. The V end lost 8 bases, the J end lost 4 bases, and 18 bases lay between the germline ends. CDR3 size: 14 residues. Investigators took RNA and DNA out together from 20-30 mg of unsorted bulk tissue. Production of TCR beta cDNA used around 460 ng total RNA together with a constant-region primer. A slightly modified ARM-PCR protocol with three nested multiplex PCR rounds produced these TCR beta libraries. The opening two PCR rounds, around 9 cycles each, paired TRBV1-TRBV30 forward primers with a C-beta reverse primer. From the multiplex PCR reads, TCRdb called clonotypes with MiXCR, one entry per CDR3 protein. The repertoire holds about 190,000 distinct CDR3 sequences, with about 82% as singletons.

Input material: tumor tissue from primary liver carcinoma. The clonotype was recovered from a man aged 35 to 55 with primary liver carcinoma and hepatitis B virus infection. The V call is TRBV4-3, the J call TRBJ2-7; D is possibly TRBD1 (6 bases). This chain's CDR3 is CASRPKDSTYEQYY. CDR3 DNA: TGCGCCAGCCGCCCCAAGGACAGCACTTACGAGCAGTACTAC.